A single sample is the source of the 15 T cell receptor beta chains below, sequenced in a study of T cells after yellow fever vaccination. One entry per CDR3 protein, called by TCRdb with MiXCR from the 5' RACE reads. The sample lists hundreds of thousands of distinct CDR3 sequences; roughly 4% were seen once. This specimen consisted of PBMCs, obtained on the day of the yellow fever booster vaccination. Receptors were obtained from a man between 18 and 35 years old who received the YFV17D yellow fever vaccine.

The V and J genes are TRBV4-3 and TRBJ1-4; tentatively, D is TRBD1 (5 bases). CDR1 and CDR2 (germline): LGHNA, YSLEER. There are 17 residues in the CDR3. The V end lost 4 bases, the J end lost 8 bases, and 23 bases lay between the germline ends. The CDR3, as DNA: TGCGCCAGCAGCCGATCCGGGACTCCGAGTTCAAGGGAAAAACTGTTTTTT. Translating it yields CASSRSGTPSSREKLFF.

The rearrangement joins TRBV6-6 to TRBJ2-3, with a tentative D call TRBD2 (6 bases). V lost 6 bases, J lost 7 bases, and 20 bases lay in between. Germline V gene lookup returns CDR1 MNHNY and CDR2 SVGAGI (reference sequence). CDR3 length: 15 amino acids. The CDR3 is CASSFYAGQPNTQYF. In nucleotides, the CDR3 is TGTGCCAGCAGCTTCTACGCGGGGCAACCGAATACGCAGTATTTT.

V is TRBV20-1 and J is TRBJ1-5; D not certain. V was shortened by 1 base and J by 4 bases, with 8 bases between the two germline ends. The length of the CDR3 is 13 residues. Germline V lookup: CDR1 DFQATT, CDR2 SNEGSKA (reference sequence). The CDR3 protein is CSARGATNQPQHF. The DNA of the CDR3 is TGCAGTGCTAGAGGTGCCACAAATCAGCCCCAGCATTTT.

This clonotype came up many times. This chain links TRBV20-1 with TRBJ1-5; possible D gene TRBD1, 5 bases. Germline V CDR1 and CDR2: DFQATT, SNEGSKA (reference sequence). The V end was cut by 2 bases, the J end by 4 bases, with 15 bases between. CDR3 size: 15 residues. The CDR3 bases are TGCAGTGCTAGACGGGGGATGCGGCTGAATCAGCCCCAGCATTTT. It codes for CSARRGMRLNQPQHF.

This clonotype was found a few times. The V gene is TRBV20-1, the J gene TRBJ2-5, with D perhaps TRBD2 (6 bases). V lost 0 bases, J lost 4 bases, and 15 bases lay in between. Germline CDR1 reads DFQATT; CDR2 reads SNEGSKA (reference sequence). The CDR3 extends over 15 amino acids. The CDR3 sequence: CSARDRRTGGETQYF. The CDR3 DNA follows: TGCAGTGCTAGAGATCGGCGGACCGGGGGAGAGACCCAGTACTTC.

This clonotype has at least ten counts. CDR3 bases: TGTGCCAGCAGTGGGGTCCAGGCAGCTGGCTACACCTTC. This sequence encodes CASSGVQAAGYTF. This chain links TRBV12-3 or TRBV12-4 with TRBJ1-2; D uncertain. The CDR3 length is 13 residues. The V end lost 5 bases, the J end lost 7 bases, and 14 bases lay between the germline ends.

The genes are TRBV12-3 or TRBV12-4 and TRBJ2-7, with 7 bases matching TRBD2. The V segment lost 5 bases and the J segment 5 bases; nucleotides outside the gene matches: 9. There are 14 residues in the CDR3. The CDR3 here is CASSPWTRGDEQYF. In nucleotides, the CDR3 is TGTGCCAGCAGTCCTTGGACTAGGGGTGACGAGCAGTACTTC.

This clonotype was observed a few times. This rearrangement joins TRBV7-9 to TRBJ1-5, with D perhaps matching TRBD1 (6 bases). The length of the CDR3 is 15 residues. Germline CDR1 SEHNR, CDR2 FQNEAQ (reference sequence). V was pared by 5 bases and J by 8 bases, with 19 bases between. The CDR3, as DNA: TGTGCCAGCAGCGATACGGGGGGCGAGGGCGAGCCCCAGCATTTT. Protein sequence: CASSDTGGEGEPQHF. Complete variable domain (other parts from reference TRBV7-9 and TRBJ1-5): DTGVSQNPRHKITKRGQNVTFRCDPISEHNRLYWYRQTLGQGPEFLTYFQNEAQLEKSRLLSDRFSAERPKGSFSTLEIQRTEQGDSAMYLCASSDTGGEGEPQHFGDGTRLSIL.

This clonotype occurred many times. The chain employs TRBV5-1 and TRBJ2-3, with 12 nucleotides matching TRBD1. Germline-derived CDR1 and CDR2 are SGHRS and YFSETQ. With 3 bases clipped from V and 2 bases from J, the junction kept 7 bases outside the gene matches. The CDR3 totals 17 residues. The CDR3 sequence is CASSYGGTGGATDTQYF. CDR3 bases: TGCGCCAGCAGCTATGGGGGGACAGGGGGCGCCACAGATACGCAGTATTTT.

This clonotype showed up just a few times. The rearrangement links TRBV5-4 to TRBJ2-5, with 10 bases matching TRBD2. Germline trimming cut 0 bases from V and 5 bases from J; bases unmatched to any gene: 13. Germline V gives CDR1 SGHNT, CDR2 YYREEE (reference sequence). The CDR3 has 18 amino acids. The CDR3, as DNA: TGTGCCAGCAGCTTGGCCGGGAATAGCGGGGGGCCGGGGGAGACCCAGTACTTC. This encodes CASSLAGNSGGPGETQYF.

Points on this clonotype: The CDR3 does not close with the conserved phenylalanine or tryptophan, likely indicating a read error. The genes are TRBV27 and TRBJ1-2; possible D gene TRBD1, 5 bases. The V gene's germline CDR1 is MNHEY and CDR2 SMNVEV (reference sequence). V lost 7 bases and J lost 8, with 17 bases in between. This CDR3 comprises 13 residues. The CDR3 DNA is TGTGCCAGCAAACTCACGGGACTTGGGGGCTACACCTTG. This translates into CASKLTGLGGYTL.

In this sample, this clonotype turned up many times. The V and J genes are TRBV7-9 and TRBJ1-2; D is unresolved. The CDR3 covers 13 residues. The V gene's germline CDR1 is SEHNR and CDR2 FQNEAQ (reference sequence). Between the trimmed V and J ends, which lost 1 base and 3 bases, there was a span of 6 bases. The CDR3 DNA reads as TGTGCCAGCAGCTTAGGAGGAGACTATGGCTACACCTTC. Protein sequence: CASSLGGDYGYTF.

V usage is TRBV10-3 and J usage is TRBJ2-7; a possible D gene is TRBD1 (6 bases). The CDR3 contains 15 residues. Germline CDR1 is ENHRY and CDR2 is SYGVKD. The V end lost 2 bases, the J end lost 1 base, and 12 bases lay between the germline ends. The CDR3 loop is CAISERTELSYEQYF. Written as DNA, the CDR3 is TGTGCCATCAGTGAGCGGACAGAGCTTTCCTACGAGCAGTACTTC.

This chain links TRBV4-3 with TRBJ1-2; D gene ambiguous. Germline V CDR1 and CDR2: LGHNA, YSLEER. CDR3 length: 13 residues. V lost 2 bases to trimming and J lost 6 bases, with 10 bases between them. DNA for the CDR3: TGCGCCAGCAGCCAACGCCCCGACGATGGCTACACCTTC. The encoded protein is CASSQRPDDGYTF.

This clonotype was observed a handful of times. This chain connects TRBV6-5 to TRBJ1-2; D is ambiguous. The CDR3 spans 14 residues. Germline loops: CDR1 MNHEY, CDR2 SVGAGI. V was cut by 6 bases and J by 2 bases, with 13 bases left in between. The CDR3 nucleotides are TGTGCCAGCAGCCTTAGGGTCAGGAACTATGGCTACACCTTC. This translates into CASSLRVRNYGYTF.